This paragraph reports one T cell receptor beta chain. Its antigen remains unknown. Autoimmune disease history or systemic immunosuppression meant exclusion. Assay: immunoSEQ multiplex PCR; the TCRdb copy retains only in-frame clones and omits some. The profile shows under 70,000 clones, 75% to 90% of them singletons. The sample comes from a study of OX40 agonist ivuxolimab in advanced cancers. Whole-study context: Three patients had partial responses: one hepatocellular carcinoma, two cutaneous melanoma. Regarding the study as a whole: In the 0.1 to 3.0 mg/kg range, CD4+ and CD8+ blood T cells had expanded clonally by week 6. The study did not work out the antigen specificity of the expanded peripheral T cells.

Trimming at V came to 2 bases and at J to 9 bases, leaving 3 bases not matched to a gene. CDR1 KGHSH and CDR2 LQKENI come from the germline V gene. This CDR3 is 13 amino acids long. The specimen was CD4+ or CD8+ T cells sorted from blood, collected in a trial of the OX40 agonist ivuxolimab. This clonotype was sampled from an adult with an advanced solid tumor such as melanoma, head and neck, liver or kidney cancer. The rearrangement links TRBV18 to TRBJ2-5, with 10 bases that match TRBD1. The CDR3 loop is CASSPGTGDSQYF. The CDR3 bases are TGTGCCAGCTCACCAGGGACAGGGGACTCCCAGTACTTC. Using reference TRBV18 and TRBJ2-5 for the parts outside the CDR3, the full variable domain is NAGVMQNPRHLVRRRGQEARLRCSPMKGHSHVYWYRQLPEEGLKFMVYLQKENIIDESGMPKERFSAEFPKEGPSILRIQQVVRGDSAAYFCASSPGTGDSQYFGPGTRLLVL.